The clone carrying this TCR beta chain has only a few counts. What it binds is not known. The repertoire was sequenced with immunoSEQ multiplex PCR; TCRdb's copy has only in-frame clones and lacks some. The sample includes over 70,000 clones, roughly nine tenths of them seen just once. These data are taken from a study of Tregs in tolerant kidney transplant recipients. Whole-study results and caveats: Expanding Tregs on activated donor B cells appeared to best identify donor-specific TCRbeta clones. This study did not directly address biological reproducibility.

Germline V gene lookup returns CDR1 ENHRY and CDR2 SYGVKD. V lost 6 bases to trimming and J lost 6 bases; unmatched junction nucleotides: 8. The CDR3 spans 14 residues. Related graft donors supplied nonmyeloablative bone marrow transplants, and mixed chimerism was transient. Unstimulated regulatory T cells (CD4+CD25+CD127-), CD4+CD25- non-regulatory cells, CD4 and CD8 cells were FACS-sorted from thawed PBMCs. Sample: CD4+ T cells from blood (PBMCs), taken 24 months after the transplant. The V gene is TRBV10-3, the J gene TRBJ1-2; 9 positions match TRBD1. The TCR comes from a human patient who received a combined kidney and bone marrow transplant. The graft donor may be the source of some T cells. CDR3 loop: CAISVTGGLNGYTF. CDR3 DNA sequence: TGTGCCATCAGCGTTACAGGGGGCCTAAATGGCTACACCTTC.